A selection of T cell receptor beta chains follows, all from one sample in a study of cytomegalovirus exposure and HLA in healthy donors. Here immunoSEQ multiplex PCR was the method, and the copy in TCRdb shows in-frame clones only, minus some. The sample lists 37,000 or so clones, 80% to 90% occurring once. The material sequenced was PBMCs. The receptors derive from a woman aged 40 to 50 in good health and CMV-seronegative. CDR3s include the opening cysteine and the closing phenylalanine or tryptophan. D genes are given only for firm matches. Size values are once, few and many counts, or a class for expanded clones, and some rows have none.

v_gene: TRBV28; j_gene: TRBJ2-5; abundance: .; d_gene: TRBD1; CDR3aa: CASSLFSLGQPYQETQYF; CDR3nt: TGTGCCAGCAGTTTATTTTCATTGGGACAGCCGTACCAAGAGACCCAGTACTTC
v_gene: TRBV6-6; j_gene: TRBJ2-6; abundance: .; d_gene: .; CDR3aa: CASRETGYSGANVLTF; CDR3nt: TGTGCCAGCAGGGAAACAGGGTACTCTGGGGCCAACGTCCTGACTTTC
v_gene: TRBV18; j_gene: TRBJ2-6; abundance: .; d_gene: .; CDR3aa: CASSRQRETNSGANVLTF; CDR3nt: TGTGCCAGCTCACGACAACGGGAGACAAACTCTGGGGCCAACGTCCTGACTTTC
v_gene: TRBV2; j_gene: TRBJ1-2; abundance: .; d_gene: .; CDR3aa: CASKWGGNYGYTF; CDR3nt: TGTGCCAGCAAGTGGGGCGGTAACTATGGCTACACCTTC
v_gene: TRBV7-2; j_gene: TRBJ2-2; abundance: .; d_gene: .; CDR3aa: CASSLMGGPNTGELFF; CDR3nt: TGTGCCAGCAGCTTAATGGGGGGGCCGAACACCGGGGAGCTGTTTTTT
v_gene: TRBV7-2; j_gene: TRBJ2-5; abundance: .; d_gene: TRBD1; CDR3aa: CASSSTGTARSQETQYF; CDR3nt: TGTGCCAGCAGCTCAACCGGGACAGCCAGATCCCAAGAGACCCAGTACTTC
v_gene: TRBV2; j_gene: TRBJ2-3; abundance: few; d_gene: .; CDR3aa: CASSEISSHTQYF; CDR3nt: TGTGCCAGCAGTGAAATTAGCTCTCATACGCAGTATTTT
v_gene: TRBV29-1; j_gene: TRBJ1-1; abundance: .; d_gene: .; CDR3aa: CSVALISGGEAFF; CDR3nt: TGCAGCGTTGCTCTCATCAGTGGAGGAGAAGCTTTCTTT
v_gene: TRBV7-2; j_gene: TRBJ1-3; abundance: .; d_gene: .; CDR3aa: CASSLVAGQSGNTIYF; CDR3nt: TGTGCCAGCAGCTTAGTGGCAGGCCAATCTGGAAACACCATATATTTT
v_gene: TRBV6-6; j_gene: TRBJ1-2; abundance: .; d_gene: TRBD1; CDR3aa: CASSQEGQGSGYTF; CDR3nt: TGTGCCAGCAGTCAAGAAGGACAGGGATCTGGCTACACCTTC
v_gene: TRBV4-2; j_gene: TRBJ1-6; abundance: .; d_gene: TRBD1; CDR3aa: CASSQERGRQGNSPLHF; CDR3nt: TGTGCCAGCAGCCAAGAAAGGGGGAGACAGGGTAATTCACCCCTCCACTTT
v_gene: TRBV4-3; j_gene: TRBJ2-1; abundance: few; d_gene: TRBD2; CDR3aa: CASSLTAGGYNEQFF; CDR3nt: TGCGCCAGCAGCCTGACAGCGGGGGGGTACAATGAGCAGTTCTTC
v_gene: TRBV2; j_gene: TRBJ1-6; abundance: .; d_gene: .; CDR3aa: CASNTGTLSPLHF; CDR3nt: TGTGCCAGCAATACCGGGACTCTTTCACCCCTCCACTTT
v_gene: TRBV11-3; j_gene: TRBJ2-1; abundance: .; d_gene: TRBD1; CDR3aa: CASSKDRGLGQFF; CDR3nt: TGTGCCAGCAGCAAGGACAGGGGGCTAGGGCAGTTCTTC
v_gene: TRBV4-1; j_gene: TRBJ2-3; abundance: .; d_gene: .; CDR3aa: CASSQAGGLVGTDTQYF; CDR3nt: TGCGCCAGCAGCCAAGCAGGGGGACTAGTGGGGACAGATACGCAGTATTTT
v_gene: TRBV19; j_gene: TRBJ2-3; abundance: .; d_gene: TRBD1; CDR3aa: CASSMDRQTDTQYF; CDR3nt: TGTGCCAGTAGTATGGACAGGCAGACAGATACGCAGTATTTT
v_gene: TRBV5-6; j_gene: TRBJ1-1; abundance: .; d_gene: .; CDR3aa: CASSVGDNTEAFF; CDR3nt: TGTGCCAGCAGCGTGGGAGATAACACTGAAGCTTTCTTT
v_gene: TRBV7-2; j_gene: TRBJ1-3; abundance: .; d_gene: .; CDR3aa: CASSPSVDTIYF; CDR3nt: TGTGCCAGCAGCCCCTCCGTCGACACCATATATTTT
v_gene: TRBV5-1; j_gene: TRBJ2-7; abundance: .; d_gene: TRBD1; CDR3aa: CASSVTGNEQYF; CDR3nt: TGCGCCAGCAGCGTGACAGGGAACGAGCAGTACTTC
v_gene: TRBV5-1; j_gene: TRBJ1-1; abundance: .; d_gene: .; CDR3aa: CASSWGQNTEAFF; CDR3nt: TGCGCCAGCAGCTGGGGACAGAACACTGAAGCTTTCTTT
v_gene: TRBV4-2; j_gene: TRBJ1-5; abundance: .; d_gene: .; CDR3aa: CASSHESGDWPQHF; CDR3nt: TGTGCCAGCAGCCATGAGTCCGGGGACTGGCCCCAGCATTTT
v_gene: TRBV7-9; j_gene: TRBJ2-6; abundance: .; d_gene: TRBD2; CDR3aa: CASSWPGLAGSGANVLTF; CDR3nt: TGTGCCAGCAGCTGGCCGGGACTAGCGGGCTCTGGGGCCAACGTCCTGACTTTC
v_gene: TRBV2; j_gene: TRBJ2-5; abundance: .; d_gene: TRBD2; CDR3aa: CASRRGDEQETQYF; CDR3nt: TGTGCCAGCCGGCGGGGGGACGAACAAGAGACCCAGTACTTC
v_gene: TRBV7-9; j_gene: TRBJ1-1; abundance: once; d_gene: TRBD1; CDR3aa: CASSQDRARAEAFF; CDR3nt: TGTGCCAGCAGCCAGGACAGGGCAAGGGCTGAAGCTTTCTTT
v_gene: TRBV5-1; j_gene: TRBJ2-3; abundance: .; d_gene: TRBD2; CDR3aa: CASNPGLDFTDTQYF; CDR3nt: TGCGCCAGCAACCCGGGACTAGACTTCACAGATACGCAGTATTTT
v_gene: TRBV18; j_gene: TRBJ1-2; abundance: once; d_gene: .; CDR3aa: CASSPPSQAGGYTF; CDR3nt: TGTGCCAGCTCACCACCGTCACAGGCTGGTGGCTACACCTTC
v_gene: TRBV7-6; j_gene: TRBJ2-2; abundance: .; d_gene: TRBD1; CDR3aa: CASRKLTGMNSAGELFF; CDR3nt: TGTGCCAGCAGGAAATTGACAGGGATGAATTCGGCCGGGGAGCTGTTTTTT
v_gene: TRBV27; j_gene: TRBJ2-3; abundance: .; d_gene: TRBD1; CDR3aa: CASRLVGTAYTDTQYF; CDR3nt: TGTGCCAGCAGATTGGTCGGGACAGCATACACAGATACGCAGTATTTT
v_gene: TRBV6-5; j_gene: TRBJ2-1; abundance: .; d_gene: .; CDR3aa: CASSQDSYNEQFF; CDR3nt: TGTGCCAGCAGTCAGGACAGCTACAATGAGCAGTTCTTC
v_gene: TRBV4-2; j_gene: TRBJ1-4; abundance: .; d_gene: .; CDR3aa: CASSQQAGLNEKLFF; CDR3nt: TGTGCCAGCAGCCAACAGGCGGGACTAAATGAAAAACTGTTTTTT
v_gene: TRBV2; j_gene: TRBJ1-2; abundance: few; d_gene: .; CDR3aa: CASGVGGDYGYTF; CDR3nt: TGTGCCAGCGGGGTAGGAGGGGACTATGGCTACACCTTC
v_gene: TRBV7-2; j_gene: TRBJ1-2; abundance: .; d_gene: .; CDR3aa: CASSLVRPGDDGYTF; CDR3nt: TGTGCCAGCAGCTTAGTCCGCCCAGGGGATGATGGCTACACCTTC
v_gene: TRBV18; j_gene: TRBJ2-1; abundance: .; d_gene: .; CDR3aa: CASSPSRGEQFF; CDR3nt: TGTGCCAGCTCACCAAGTCGCGGTGAGCAGTTCTTC
v_gene: TRBV9; j_gene: TRBJ1-6; abundance: .; d_gene: .; CDR3aa: CASSVDGGGNSPLHF; CDR3nt: TGTGCCAGCAGCGTAGATGGGGGGGGGAATTCACCCCTCCACTTT
v_gene: TRBV7-9; j_gene: TRBJ2-6; abundance: .; d_gene: .; CDR3aa: CASSLAGSGANVLTF; CDR3nt: TGTGCCAGCAGCTTAGCCGGCTCTGGGGCCAACGTCCTGACTTTC
v_gene: TRBV10-3; j_gene: TRBJ1-2; abundance: .; d_gene: TRBD1; CDR3aa: CAISEGQGQVF; CDR3nt: TGTGCCATCAGTGAGGGACAGGGTCAGGTCTTC
v_gene: TRBV6-1; j_gene: TRBJ2-3; abundance: few; d_gene: .; CDR3aa: CASSAWAGDTQYF; CDR3nt: TGTGCCAGCAGTGCGTGGGCAGGAGATACGCAGTATTTT
v_gene: TRBV13; j_gene: TRBJ2-2; abundance: .; d_gene: .; CDR3aa: CATKNTGELFF; CDR3nt: TGTGCCACCAAGAACACCGGGGAGCTGTTTTTT
v_gene: TRBV9; j_gene: TRBJ2-3; abundance: .; d_gene: .; CDR3aa: CASSVGQDSDTQYF; CDR3nt: TGTGCCAGCAGCGTAGGGCAGGATTCAGATACGCAGTATTTT
v_gene: TRBV2; j_gene: TRBJ1-5; abundance: .; d_gene: TRBD1; CDR3aa: CASSEEGTGYQPQHF; CDR3nt: TGTGCCAGCAGTGAAGAAGGGACAGGCTATCAGCCCCAGCATTTT
v_gene: TRBV28; j_gene: TRBJ1-1; abundance: .; d_gene: .; CDR3aa: CASSLLGEGTEAFF; CDR3nt: TGTGCCAGCAGTTTATTGGGGGAGGGGACAGAAGCTTTCTTT
v_gene: TRBV5-1; j_gene: TRBJ2-4; abundance: few; d_gene: TRBD2; CDR3aa: CASSAPLAGGRLAKNIQYF; CDR3nt: TGCGCCAGCAGCGCCCCACTAGCGGGGGGGCGATTGGCCAAAAACATTCAGTACTTC
v_gene: TRBV4-1; j_gene: TRBJ2-1; abundance: .; d_gene: TRBD2; CDR3aa: CASSPGARGEPNEQFF; CDR3nt: TGCGCCAGCAGTCCTGGGGCGCGGGGGGAGCCCAATGAGCAGTTCTTC
v_gene: TRBV28; j_gene: TRBJ1-1; abundance: .; d_gene: .; CDR3aa: CASSPGQSTEAFF; CDR3nt: TGTGCCAGCAGTCCCGGACAGAGCACTGAAGCTTTCTTT
v_gene: TRBV7-9; j_gene: TRBJ1-4; abundance: .; d_gene: .; CDR3aa: CASSRDSKNEKLFF; CDR3nt: TGTGCCAGCAGCCGTGACAGCAAGAATGAAAAACTGTTTTTT
v_gene: TRBV7-8; j_gene: TRBJ1-1; abundance: once; d_gene: TRBD1; CDR3aa: CASSLVPGQGNTEAFF; CDR3nt: TGTGCCAGCAGCTTAGTCCCGGGACAGGGGAACACTGAAGCTTTCTTT
v_gene: TRBV29-1; j_gene: TRBJ1-1; abundance: .; d_gene: TRBD1; CDR3aa: CSVHGQVNTEAFF; CDR3nt: TGCAGCGTCCACGGACAGGTTAACACTGAAGCTTTCTTT
v_gene: TRBV2; j_gene: TRBJ1-6; abundance: .; d_gene: TRBD1; CDR3aa: CASRTGLRASYNSPLHF; CDR3nt: TGTGCCAGCAGGACAGGGCTTCGGGCCTCCTATAATTCACCCCTCCACTTT
v_gene: TRBV11-2; j_gene: TRBJ2-4; abundance: .; d_gene: TRBD2; CDR3aa: CASSSDGGAKNIQYF; CDR3nt: TGTGCCAGCAGCTCAGACGGGGGGGCCAAAAACATTCAGTACTTC
v_gene: TRBV7-2; j_gene: TRBJ2-5; abundance: .; d_gene: .; CDR3aa: CASSSGRGETQYF; CDR3nt: TGTGCCAGCAGCTCCGGGCGGGGAGAGACCCAGTACTTC
v_gene: TRBV29-1; j_gene: TRBJ2-5; abundance: .; d_gene: .; CDR3aa: CSSAEFQETQYF; CDR3nt: TGCAGCTCCGCGGAATTTCAAGAGACCCAGTACTTC
v_gene: TRBV5-4; j_gene: TRBJ2-3; abundance: .; d_gene: TRBD2; CDR3aa: CASSLGLAGGDTQYF; CDR3nt: TGTGCCAGCAGCCTCGGACTAGCGGGAGGGGATACGCAGTATTTT
v_gene: TRBV19; j_gene: TRBJ1-4; abundance: .; d_gene: TRBD1; CDR3aa: CASSSFHRGGDEKLFF; CDR3nt: TGTGCCAGTAGTTCGTTCCACAGGGGGGGTGATGAAAAACTGTTTTTT
v_gene: TRBV7-8; j_gene: TRBJ1-5; abundance: .; d_gene: .; CDR3aa: CATGPTAYQPQHF; CDR3nt: TGTGCCACCGGGCCGACAGCTTATCAGCCCCAGCATTTT
v_gene: TRBV29-1; j_gene: TRBJ1-1; abundance: once; d_gene: .; CDR3aa: CSVEITANTEAFF; CDR3nt: TGCAGCGTTGAAATTACAGCGAACACTGAAGCTTTCTTT